The 12 T cell receptor beta chains below all came from one sample that was sequenced in a study of cytomegalovirus exposure and HLA in healthy donors. Researchers ran the PCR with 60 Vbeta and 13 Jbeta primers. Sequenced by immunoSEQ multiplex PCR; TCRdb stores in-frame clones only, minus some. Of 150,000 to 200,000 clones detected, nearly 80% appear once; the ten largest clones hold over 11%. Specimen: PBMCs. These receptors originate from a man aged 50 to 60 in good health and CMV-seropositive.

The genes are TRBV5-1 and TRBJ2-5; D perhaps matches TRBD2 (6 bases). This CDR3 has 18 amino acids. Germline-derived CDR1 and CDR2 are SGHRS and YFSETQ. V lost 6 bases and J 4 bases, leaving 28 bases between the germline ends. CDR3 sequence reads: CASKQTGTATRVGETQYF. CDR3 coding DNA: TGCGCCAGCAAACAGACCGGGACTGCCACCCGAGTGGGAGAGACCCAGTACTTC.

V is TRBV7-8 and J is TRBJ2-1; D possibly corresponds to TRBD1 (6 bases). The V gene lost 7 bases and the J gene lost 8 bases, with 21 bases spanning the gap. CDR3 length: 15 residues. Germline lookup yields CDR1 SGHVS and CDR2 FQNEAQ. The chain's CDR3 is CASTPDLAGADEQFF. The CDR3 DNA follows: TGTGCCAGCACCCCGGATCTGGCAGGGGCTGATGAGCAGTTCTTC.

The chain uses TRBV7-2 and TRBJ1-2; the match to TRBD1 covers 10 bases. The V gene end was trimmed by 3 bases and the J gene end by 8 bases; junction bases not matched to a gene: 3. Per germline, CDR1 SGHTA and CDR2 FQGNSA. The CDR3 is 13 residues long. CDR3 in DNA: TGTGCCAGCAGCTTCGGGACAGGGGACGGCTACACCTTC. Translation gives CASSFGTGDGYTF.

This clone has just one count. This chain uses TRBV11-2 with TRBJ2-5; 10 bases map to TRBD2. The CDR3 loop spans 17 amino acids. Germline CDR1 SGHAT, CDR2 FQNNGV. Trimming removed 2 bases from V and 2 bases from J; junction bases left unmatched: 8. The CDR3 is CASSLSSGGRKQETQYF. As DNA, the CDR3 is TGTGCCAGCAGCTTATCTAGCGGGGGACGAAAACAAGAGACCCAGTACTTC. The full variable domain, in which reference TRBV11-2 and TRBJ2-5 provide the parts outside the CDR3, is EAGVAQSPRYKIIEKRQSVAFWCNPISGHATLYWYQQILGQGPKLLIQFQNNGVVDDSQLPKDRFSAERLKGVDSTLKIQPAKLEDSAVYLCASSLSSGGRKQETQYFGPGTRLLVL.

The CDR3 loop is CASSQASNRKMRTGSTDTQYF. For the CDR3, the DNA is TGTGCCAGCAGCCAAGCCTCGAATCGTAAAATGAGAACGGGGAGCACAGATACGCAGTATTTT. The chain combines TRBV14 with TRBJ2-3; D is perhaps TRBD2 (5 bases). Germline V lookup: CDR1 SGHDN, CDR2 FVKESK. This CDR3 comprises 21 residues. Trimming left V 1 base short and J 0 bases short, with 26 bases between.

The chain recombines TRBV2 with TRBJ2-6; 10 nucleotides line up with TRBD1. V was clipped by 6 bases and J by 3 bases; unmatched bases: 8. The CDR3 has 17 amino acids. From germline, CDR1 is SNHLY and CDR2 FYNNEI. CDR3 in amino acids: CASRFDRGQFGANVLTF. In DNA form, the CDR3 reads TGTGCCAGCAGATTCGACAGGGGGCAGTTTGGGGCCAACGTCCTGACTTTC. The whole variable domain, filled in from reference TRBV2 and TRBJ2-6, reads EPEVTQTPSHQVTQMGQEVILRCVPISNHLYFYWYRQILGQKVEFLVSFYNNEISEKSEIFDDQFSVERPDGSNFTLKIRSTKLEDSAMYFCASRFDRGQFGANVLTFGAGSRLTVL.

The chain couples TRBV19 to TRBJ1-3; TRBD1 matches at 7 bases. The V segment lost 6 bases and the J segment 5 bases; nucleotides outside the gene matches: 13. This CDR3 contains 16 residues. Germline CDR1 reads LNHDA; CDR2 reads SQIVND (reference sequence). The CDR3 protein is CASRDEGAGVRNTIYF. The CDR3 bases are TGTGCCAGTAGGGATGAGGGGGCCGGAGTTCGAAACACCATATATTTT.

This sequence joins TRBV7-9 and TRBJ2-3; 8 bases line up with TRBD1. CDR1 is SEHNR, CDR2 FQNEAQ, per germline (reference sequence). The V segment lost 1 base and the J segment 0 bases; nucleotides outside the gene matches: 3. CDR3 length: 16 residues. The CDR3 region has the DNA TGTGCCAGCAGCTTAGAAGGACAGGGAAGCACAGATACGCAGTATTTT. Protein sequence: CASSLEGQGSTDTQYF.

This clone appeared once. The chain uses TRBV5-1 and TRBJ2-7; D is unclear. The V end was cut by 1 base, the J end by 0 bases, with 14 bases between. This CDR3 contains 16 residues. Germline CDR1 reads SGHRS; CDR2 reads YFSETQ. CDR3: CASSLSHGSSSYEQYF. DNA for the CDR3: TGCGCCAGCAGCTTGAGTCACGGATCTAGCTCCTACGAGCAGTACTTC.

The chain carries TRBV7-9 and TRBJ1-2, with TRBD1 matching 7 bases. Per the germline V gene, CDR1 is SEHNR and CDR2 is FQNEAQ (reference sequence). The CDR3 totals 13 residues. The V gene end was trimmed by 7 bases and the J gene end by 5 bases; junction bases not matched to a gene: 7. The CDR3 sequence: CASNAGTEYGYTF. CDR3 sequence (DNA): TGTGCCAGCAACGCCGGGACAGAGTATGGCTACACCTTC. Full variable domain (remainder filled in from reference TRBV7-9 and TRBJ1-2): DTGVSQNPRHKITKRGQNVTFRCDPISEHNRLYWYRQTLGQGPEFLTYFQNEAQLEKSRLLSDRFSAERPKGSFSTLEIQRTEQGDSAMYLCASNAGTEYGYTFGSGTRLTVV.

This clone was seen only a few times. This chain links TRBV12-5 with TRBJ2-3, with 7 bases fitting TRBD1. V lost 7 bases and J lost 0; bases outside the gene matches: 4. In germline, CDR1 is LGHNT, CDR2 FRNRAP. This CDR3 region has 14 residues. The DNA of the CDR3 is TGTGCTAGTGCGGCGGACAGGAGCACAGATACGCAGTATTTT. Amino acids: CASAADRSTDTQYF.

The sample holds a few counts of this clone. The rearrangement joins TRBV5-1 to TRBJ2-3; TRBD2 matches at 11 bases. Looked up from germline, CDR1 is SGHRS and CDR2 is YFSETQ. CDR3 length: 15 residues. The V and J ends lost 4 bases and 9 bases, in that order; junction bases with no gene match: 10. The chain's CDR3 is CASSAPSGGKATQYF. Written as DNA, the CDR3 is TGCGCCAGCAGCGCCCCTAGCGGGGGGAAAGCAACGCAGTATTTT.